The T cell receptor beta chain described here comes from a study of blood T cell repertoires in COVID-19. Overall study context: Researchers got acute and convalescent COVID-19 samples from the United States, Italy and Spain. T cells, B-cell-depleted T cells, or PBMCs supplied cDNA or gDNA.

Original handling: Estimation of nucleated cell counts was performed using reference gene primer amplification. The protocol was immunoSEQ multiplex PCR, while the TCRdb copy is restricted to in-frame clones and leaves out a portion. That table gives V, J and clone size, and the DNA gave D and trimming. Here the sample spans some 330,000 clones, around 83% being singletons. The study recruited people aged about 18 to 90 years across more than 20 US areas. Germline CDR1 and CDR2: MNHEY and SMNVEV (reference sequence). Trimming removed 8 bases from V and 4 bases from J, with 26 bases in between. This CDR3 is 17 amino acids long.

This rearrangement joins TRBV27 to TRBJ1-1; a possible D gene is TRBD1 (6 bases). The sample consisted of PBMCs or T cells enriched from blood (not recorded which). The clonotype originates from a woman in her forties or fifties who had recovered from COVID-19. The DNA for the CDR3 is TGTGCCAGCGATAGGAGAACAGGGTTGAGTTCGGGCACTGAAGCTTTCTTT. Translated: CASDRRTGLSSGTEAFF.